This paragraph covers one TCR beta chain sequence. The data stem from a study of blood T cell repertoires in COVID-19. Libraries were prepared by immunoSEQ multiplex PCR; TCRdb keeps only in-frame clonotypes and omits some of them. Among 190,000 or so clones listed, roughly 87% were seen once. The CDR3 runs 13 residues. Germline V lookup: CDR1 SNHLY, CDR2 FYNNEI. Trimming left V 6 bases short and J 7 bases short, with 13 bases between. The chain has TRBV2 and TRBJ1-5; perhaps TRBD1 as D (5 bases). The sequence derives from a man aged 18-30 years with acute COVID-19. The material sequenced was PBMCs or T cells enriched from blood (not recorded which). CDR3 DNA sequence: TGTGCCAGCAGGGCGGACATTGAGCAGCCCCAGCATTTT. Its translation is CASRADIEQPQHF.